This is a list of T cell receptor beta chains from one sample in a study of blood T cell repertoires in COVID-19. Libraries were prepared by immunoSEQ multiplex PCR; TCRdb keeps only in-frame clonotypes and omits some of them. Seen here are about 73,000 clones, approximately 80% observed once, and the top ten hold more than 2.5%. Sequencing input: peripheral blood. The receptors shown here come from a man at least 80 years old with active or convalescent COVID-19. The CDR3 runs from the conserved cysteine through the conserved F or W. A D gene is named only where the DNA matches it firmly. Size is stated for part of the rows, as once, few or many counts, or as a class when the clone is expanded.

NA	TRBJ2-2	TRBD2	TRBV11-2	CASSSGTSGITGELFF	TGTGCCAGCAGCTCCGGGACTAGCGGTATCACCGGGGAGCTGTTTTTT
NA	TRBJ1-5	NA	TRBV6-5	CASSYLGGQPQHF	TGTGCCAGCAGTTATCTCGGAGGTCAGCCCCAGCATTTT
NA	TRBJ1-3	TRBD1	TRBV9	CASSQDERTGGSGNTIYF	TGTGCCAGCAGCCAAGACGAACGAACAGGGGGATCTGGAAACACCATATATTTT
NA	TRBJ2-7	TRBD2	TRBV19	CASSMELAGPYEQYF	TGTGCCAGTAGTATGGAGCTAGCGGGGCCCTACGAGCAGTACTTC
NA	TRBJ2-5	TRBD2	TRBV3-1/TRBV3-2	CASSPPGLAQGTQYF	TGTGCCAGCAGCCCGCCGGGACTAGCTCAGGGGACCCAGTACTTC
NA	TRBJ2-1	TRBD1	TRBV19	CASSTDRDAYNEQFF	TGTGCCAGTAGTACGGACAGGGATGCTTACAATGAGCAGTTCTTC
NA	TRBJ2-7	TRBD1	TRBV6-6	CASSPMDRASWQYF	TGTGCCAGCAGCCCCATGGACAGGGCAAGTTGGCAGTACTTC
NA	TRBJ2-2	TRBD1	TRBV7-7	CASSPVGGQGSTGELFF	TGTGCTAGCAGCCCAGTAGGTGGACAGGGGAGCACCGGGGAGCTGTTTTTT
NA	TRBJ2-1	NA	TRBV28	CASRLDYYNEQFF	TGTGCCAGCAGACTGGACTATTACAATGAGCAGTTCTTC
NA	TRBJ2-3	NA	TRBV28	CASSTPESPLRTDTQYF	TGTGCCAGCAGCACCCCGGAGTCCCCCTTACGCACAGATACGCAGTATTTT
NA	TRBJ1-5	NA	TRBV28	CASRYRGNQPQHF	TGTGCCAGCAGGTACAGGGGCAATCAGCCCCAGCATTTT
NA	TRBJ2-5	NA	TRBV4-2	CASSQEYRVKSQTQYF	TGTGCCAGCAGCCAAGAGTACAGGGTGAAATCCCAGACCCAGTACTTC
NA	TRBJ2-3	TRBD2	TRBV4-2	CASSLQTSGKGADTQYF	TGTGCCAGCAGCTTACAGACTAGCGGGAAGGGTGCAGATACGCAGTATTTT
NA	TRBJ2-2	TRBD1	TRBV11-3	CASSFTGGTGELFF	TGTGCCAGCAGCTTTACAGGGGGCACCGGGGAGCTGTTTTTT
NA	TRBJ2-5	TRBD1	TRBV11-2	CASSPVGTGGAQYF	TGTGCCAGCAGCCCAGTGGGGACAGGAGGGGCCCAGTACTTC
NA	TRBJ2-2	TRBD2	TRBV2	CASSGVTSGGSSFFF	TGTGCCAGCAGTGGAGTAACTAGCGGGGGGTCTTCTTTCTTTTTT
NA	TRBJ2-7	TRBD1	TRBV5-1	CASSPDRGGYEQYF	TGCGCCAGCAGCCCGGACAGGGGAGGCTACGAGCAGTACTTC
NA	TRBJ1-2	NA	TRBV29-1	CSVEEGPGYGYTF	TGCAGCGTTGAAGAGGGTCCAGGCTATGGCTACACCTTC
NA	TRBJ2-1	TRBD1	TRBV4-1	CATGGVWNNEQFF	TGCGCCACAGGGGGCGTTTGGAACAATGAGCAGTTCTTC
NA	TRBJ1-1	NA	TRBV6-5	CASSYRHSTEAFF	TGTGCCAGCAGTTATCGGCACAGCACTGAAGCTTTCTTT
NA	TRBJ2-5	TRBD2	TRBV5-1	CASSLGLLAGTEETQYF	TGCGCCAGCAGCTTGGGCTTACTAGCGGGAACTGAAGAGACCCAGTACTTC
once	TRBJ2-1	TRBD2	TRBV6-4	CASSPGLAGANEQFF	TGTGCCAGCAGCCCGGGACTAGCAGGGGCCAATGAGCAGTTCTTC
NA	TRBJ2-3	TRBD2	TRBV6-2/TRBV6-3	CASSYGLAVRDTQYF	TGTGCCAGCAGTTACGGACTAGCGGTAAGAGATACGCAGTATTTT
NA	TRBJ1-5	TRBD1	TRBV30	CAWSGDRGWNQPQHF	TGTGCCTGGAGTGGGGACAGGGGTTGGAATCAGCCCCAGCATTTT
once	TRBJ1-1	NA	TRBV29-1	CSASRDFNTEAFF	TGCAGCGCAAGCAGGGACTTTAACACTGAAGCTTTCTTT